Included here is one TCR beta chain sequence, with context. Its specificity is unknown. This specimen belongs to a study of identical twins. Study-wide results and caveats: In cord blood, abundant beta clonotypes had fewer insertions; memory showed no trend. Weaker excess sharing between twins was seen in beta out-of-frame sequences.

Trimming stripped 7 bases from V and 0 bases from J, with 13 bases between. The CDR3 contains 14 residues. Per the germline V gene, CDR1 is GTSNPN and CDR2 is SVGIG (reference sequence). Template switching (which added a universal primer site) was used, and cDNA carried unique molecular identifiers. In TCRdb, the 5' RACE reads were re-called with MiXCR into one record per CDR3 protein. The sample lists fewer than 650,000 distinct CDR3 sequences; 9.6% were seen once. These data were likewise used in another study, on yellow fever vaccine responses in identical twins.

V gene TRBV30 combines with J gene TRBJ2-1; D remains ambiguous. Sequenced input: PBMCs. The receptor was isolated from a woman aged 18-29 years in good health. CDR3: CAFNPDFSYNEQFF. CDR3 nucleotide sequence: TGTGCCTTTAATCCGGATTTCTCCTACAATGAGCAGTTCTTC.